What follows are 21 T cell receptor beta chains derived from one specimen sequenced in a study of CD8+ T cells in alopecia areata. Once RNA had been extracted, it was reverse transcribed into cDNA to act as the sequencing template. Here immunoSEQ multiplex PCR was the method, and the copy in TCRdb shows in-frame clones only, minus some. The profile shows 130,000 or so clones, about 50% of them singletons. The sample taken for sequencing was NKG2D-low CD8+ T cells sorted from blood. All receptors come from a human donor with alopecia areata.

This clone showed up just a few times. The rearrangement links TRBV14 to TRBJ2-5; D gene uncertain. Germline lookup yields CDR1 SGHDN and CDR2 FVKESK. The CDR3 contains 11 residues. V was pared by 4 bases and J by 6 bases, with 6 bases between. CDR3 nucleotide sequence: TGTGCCAGCAGCCTAGGGAAGACCCAGTACTTC. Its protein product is CASSLGKTQYF.

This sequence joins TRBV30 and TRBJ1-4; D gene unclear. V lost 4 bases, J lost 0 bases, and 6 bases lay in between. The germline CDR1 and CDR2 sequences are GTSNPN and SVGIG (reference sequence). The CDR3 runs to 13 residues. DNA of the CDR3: TGTGCCTGGAATGGGGCAACTAATGAAAAACTGTTTTTT. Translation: CAWNGATNEKLFF. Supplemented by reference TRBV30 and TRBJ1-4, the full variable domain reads SQTIHQWPATLVQPVGSPLSLECTVEGTSNPNLYWYRQAAGRGLQLLFYSVGIGQISSEVPQNLSASRPQDRQFILSSKKLLLSDSGFYLCAWNGATNEKLFFGSGTQLSVL.

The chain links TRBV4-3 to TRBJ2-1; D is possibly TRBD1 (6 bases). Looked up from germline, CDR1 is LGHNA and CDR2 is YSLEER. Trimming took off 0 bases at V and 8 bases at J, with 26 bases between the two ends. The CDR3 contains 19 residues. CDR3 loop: CASSQDLQGSPNSPDEQFF. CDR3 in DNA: TGCGCCAGCAGCCAAGATCTACAGGGTAGTCCCAATAGTCCGGATGAGCAGTTCTTC.

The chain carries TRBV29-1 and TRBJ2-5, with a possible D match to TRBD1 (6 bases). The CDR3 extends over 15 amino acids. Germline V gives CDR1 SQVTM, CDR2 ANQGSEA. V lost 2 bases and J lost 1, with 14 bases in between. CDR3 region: CSVESSGTPQETQYF. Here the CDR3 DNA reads TGCAGCGTTGAATCCTCCGGGACACCCCAAGAGACCCAGTACTTC.

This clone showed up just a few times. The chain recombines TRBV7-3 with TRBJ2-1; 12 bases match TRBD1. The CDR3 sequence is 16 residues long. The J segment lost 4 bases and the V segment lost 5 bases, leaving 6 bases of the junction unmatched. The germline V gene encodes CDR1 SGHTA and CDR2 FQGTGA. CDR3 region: CASSPRDRGLYNEQFF. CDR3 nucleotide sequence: TGTGCCAGCAGCCCCCGGGACAGGGGGCTTTACAATGAGCAGTTCTTC. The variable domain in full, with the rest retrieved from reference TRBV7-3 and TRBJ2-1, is GAGVSQTPSNKVTEKGKYVELRCDPISGHTALYWYRQSLGQGPEFLIYFQGTGAADDSGLPNDRFFAVRPEGSVSTLKIQRTERGDSAVYLCASSPRDRGLYNEQFFGPGTRLTVL.

CDR3 DNA sequence: TGTGCCAGCAGCCCTAACTCTGGGGCCAACGTCCTGACTTTC. This codes for CASSPNSGANVLTF. This chain uses TRBV7-9 with TRBJ2-6; D is unresolved. Germline CDR1 and CDR2: SEHNR and FQNEAQ (reference sequence). Trimming pared 5 bases from V and 0 bases from J, leaving 5 bases between. The CDR3 is 14 residues long.

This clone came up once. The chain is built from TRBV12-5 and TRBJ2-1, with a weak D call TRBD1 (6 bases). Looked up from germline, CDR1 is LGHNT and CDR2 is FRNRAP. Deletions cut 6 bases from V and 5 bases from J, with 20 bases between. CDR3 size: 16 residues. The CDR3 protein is CASGPRNREIDNEQFF. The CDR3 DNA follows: TGTGCTAGTGGACCCCGCAACAGGGAGATCGACAATGAGCAGTTCTTC. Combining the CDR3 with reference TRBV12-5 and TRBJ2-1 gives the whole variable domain DARVTQTPRHKVTEMGQEVTMRCQPILGHNTVFWYRQTMMQGLELLAYFRNRAPLDDSGMPKDRFSAEMPDATLATLKIQPSEPRDSAVYFCASGPRNREIDNEQFFGPGTRLTVL.

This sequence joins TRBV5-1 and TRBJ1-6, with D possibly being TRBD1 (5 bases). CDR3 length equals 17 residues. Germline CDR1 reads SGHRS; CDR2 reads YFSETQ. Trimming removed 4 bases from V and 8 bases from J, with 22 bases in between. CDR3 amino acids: CASSVRPRDQVDSPLHF. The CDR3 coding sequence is TGCGCCAGCAGCGTCCGCCCCCGGGACCAGGTCGATTCACCCCTCCACTTT.

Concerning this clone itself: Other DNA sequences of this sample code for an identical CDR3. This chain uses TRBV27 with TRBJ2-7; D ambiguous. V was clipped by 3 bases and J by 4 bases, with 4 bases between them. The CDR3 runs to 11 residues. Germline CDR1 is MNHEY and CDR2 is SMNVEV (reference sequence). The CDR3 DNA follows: TGTGCCAGCAGTTTTGGGTACGAGCAGTACTTC. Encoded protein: CASSFGYEQYF.

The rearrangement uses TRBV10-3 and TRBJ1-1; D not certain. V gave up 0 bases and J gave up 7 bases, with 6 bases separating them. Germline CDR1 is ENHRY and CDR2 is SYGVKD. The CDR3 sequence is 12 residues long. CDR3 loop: CAISESRNEAFF. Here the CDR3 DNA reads TGTGCCATCAGTGAGTCAAGAAATGAAGCTTTCTTT.

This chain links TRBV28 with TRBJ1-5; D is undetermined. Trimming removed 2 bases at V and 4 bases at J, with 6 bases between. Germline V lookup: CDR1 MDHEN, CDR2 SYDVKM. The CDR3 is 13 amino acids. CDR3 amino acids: CASSLGANQPQHF. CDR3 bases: TGTGCCAGCAGTTTAGGTGCTAATCAGCCCCAGCATTTT.

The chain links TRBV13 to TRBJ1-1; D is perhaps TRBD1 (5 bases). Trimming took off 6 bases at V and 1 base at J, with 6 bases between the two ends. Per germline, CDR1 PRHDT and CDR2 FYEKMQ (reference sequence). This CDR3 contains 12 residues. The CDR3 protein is CASRGRNTEAFF. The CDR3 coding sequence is TGTGCCAGCAGGGGACGGAACACTGAAGCTTTCTTT.

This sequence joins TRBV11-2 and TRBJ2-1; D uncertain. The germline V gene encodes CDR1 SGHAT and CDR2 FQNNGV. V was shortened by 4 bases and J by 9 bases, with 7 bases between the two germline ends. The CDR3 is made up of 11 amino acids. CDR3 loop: CASSYQVEQFF. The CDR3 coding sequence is TGTGCCAGCAGCTACCAGGTTGAGCAGTTCTTC.

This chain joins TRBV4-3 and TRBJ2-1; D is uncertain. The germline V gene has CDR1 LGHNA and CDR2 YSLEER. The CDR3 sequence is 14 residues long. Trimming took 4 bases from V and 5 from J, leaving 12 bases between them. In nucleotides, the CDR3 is TGCGCCAGCAGCCCTTCACTGGTAAACAATGAGCAGTTCTTC. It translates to CASSPSLVNNEQFF.

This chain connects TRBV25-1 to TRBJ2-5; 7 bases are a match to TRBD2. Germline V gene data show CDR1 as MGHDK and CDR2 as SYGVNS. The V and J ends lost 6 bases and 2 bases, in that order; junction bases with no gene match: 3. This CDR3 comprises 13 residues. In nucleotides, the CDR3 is TGTGCCAGCAGCCAGCGGGGTCAAGAGACCCAGTACTTC. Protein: CASSQRGQETQYF.

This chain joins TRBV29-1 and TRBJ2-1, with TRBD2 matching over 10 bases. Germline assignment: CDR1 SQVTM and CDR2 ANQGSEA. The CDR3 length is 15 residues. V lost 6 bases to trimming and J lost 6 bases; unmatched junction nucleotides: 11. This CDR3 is CSVGLGTSVGNEQFF. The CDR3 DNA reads TGCAGCGTAGGACTGGGGACTAGCGTTGGCAATGAGCAGTTCTTC.

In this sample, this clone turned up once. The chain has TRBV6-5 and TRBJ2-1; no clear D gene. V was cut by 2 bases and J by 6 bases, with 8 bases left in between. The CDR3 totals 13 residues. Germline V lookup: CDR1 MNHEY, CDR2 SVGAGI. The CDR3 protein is CASSYMSSNEQFF. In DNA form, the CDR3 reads TGTGCCAGCAGTTACATGAGTTCCAATGAGCAGTTCTTC.

The CDR3 loop is CSVEAQGRNEQFF. The CDR3 nucleotides are TGCAGCGTTGAGGCACAGGGAAGAAATGAGCAGTTCTTC. The chain uses TRBV29-1 and TRBJ2-1; D possibly corresponds to TRBD1 (6 bases). V was pared by 3 bases and J by 7 bases, with 13 bases between. Germline assignment: CDR1 SQVTM and CDR2 ANQGSEA. The CDR3 has 13 amino acids.

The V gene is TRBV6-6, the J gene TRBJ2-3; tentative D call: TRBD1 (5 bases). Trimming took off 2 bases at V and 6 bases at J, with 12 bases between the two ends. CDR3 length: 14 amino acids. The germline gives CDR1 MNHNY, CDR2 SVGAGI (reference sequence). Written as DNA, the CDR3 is TGTGCCAGCAGTTACCCTATTAAGGGGGATACGCAGTATTTT. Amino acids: CASSYPIKGDTQYF.

The CDR3 loop is CASSPWDSPYEQYF. Here the CDR3 DNA reads TGTGCCAGCAGTCCATGGGACAGTCCCTACGAGCAGTACTTC. The rearrangement uses TRBV27 and TRBJ2-7, with 7 bases lining up with TRBD1. CDR1 and CDR2 (germline): MNHEY, SMNVEV (reference sequence). The CDR3 runs 14 residues. The ends lost 5 bases at V and 2 bases at J; junction bases unmatched: 6.

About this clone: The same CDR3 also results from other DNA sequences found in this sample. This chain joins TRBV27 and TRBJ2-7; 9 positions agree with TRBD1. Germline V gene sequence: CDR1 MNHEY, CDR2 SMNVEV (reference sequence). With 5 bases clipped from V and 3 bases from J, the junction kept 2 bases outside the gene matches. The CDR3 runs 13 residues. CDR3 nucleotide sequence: TGTGCCAGCAGTCCGGGACAGGGCTACGAGCAGTACTTC. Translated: CASSPGQGYEQYF.